The clone carrying this TCR beta chain was recorded at least ten times. What it recognizes is unknown. The data were obtained in a study of Graves' ophthalmopathy and Graves' hyperthyroidism. Study-level points and caveats: Ophthalmopathy and stable hyperthyroidism were discriminated by a 13-signature model, with over 85% sensitivity and about 82% specificity.

TCR beta CDR3 regions were amplified from RNA transcripts. In the first round, RT-PCR was carried out with HTBI primers, and a multiplex PCR formed the second round. A single record per CDR3 protein comes from TCRdb applying MiXCR to the multiplex PCR reads. The repertoire holds about 500,000 distinct CDR3 sequences, with 35% to 40% as singletons. Other autoimmune diseases, uncontrolled infections, pregnancy or lactation ruled patients out of participation. It was on clinical symptoms, serum thyroxine, TRAb, thyroid ultrasound and orbital computed tomography that diagnosis relied. CDR1 is MNHNS and CDR2 is SASEGT in the germline V gene. Trimming pared 4 bases from V and 4 bases from J, leaving 7 bases between. CDR3 length: 13 residues.

The origin of this receptor is an adult man with Graves' hyperthyroidism. The chain couples TRBV6-1 to TRBJ1-4; D is perhaps TRBD1 (5 bases). Sequencing was performed on peripheral blood or thyroid tissue (not recorded which). DNA of the CDR3: TGTGCCAGCAGTGGGGACGATAATGAAAAACTGTTTTTT. Amino acid sequence: CASSGDDNEKLFF.